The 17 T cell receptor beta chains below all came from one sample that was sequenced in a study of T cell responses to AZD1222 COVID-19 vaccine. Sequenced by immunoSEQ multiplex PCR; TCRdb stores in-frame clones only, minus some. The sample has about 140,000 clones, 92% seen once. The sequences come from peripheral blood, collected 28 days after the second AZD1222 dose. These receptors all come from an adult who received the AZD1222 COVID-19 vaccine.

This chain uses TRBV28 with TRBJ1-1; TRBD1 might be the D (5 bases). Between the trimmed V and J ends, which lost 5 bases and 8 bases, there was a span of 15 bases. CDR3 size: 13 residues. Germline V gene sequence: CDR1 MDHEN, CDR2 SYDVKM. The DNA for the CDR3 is TGTGCCAGCAGTCTCACTCCGGGGCCCGAAGCTTTCTTT. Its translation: CASSLTPGPEAFF.

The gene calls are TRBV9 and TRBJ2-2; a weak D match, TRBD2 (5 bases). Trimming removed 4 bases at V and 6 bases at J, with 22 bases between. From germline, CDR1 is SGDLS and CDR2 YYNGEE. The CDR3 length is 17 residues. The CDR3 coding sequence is TGTGCCAGCAGCTTCCCGTCGGGGAACCTCCTCCCCGGGGAGCTGTTTTTT. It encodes CASSFPSGNLLPGELFF.

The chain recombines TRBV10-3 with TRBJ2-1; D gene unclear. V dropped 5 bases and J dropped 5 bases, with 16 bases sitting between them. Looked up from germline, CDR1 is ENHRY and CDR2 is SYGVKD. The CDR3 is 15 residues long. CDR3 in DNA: TGTGCCATCAGTCACGTACCGGCAAACGACAATGAGCAGTTCTTC. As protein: CAISHVPANDNEQFF.

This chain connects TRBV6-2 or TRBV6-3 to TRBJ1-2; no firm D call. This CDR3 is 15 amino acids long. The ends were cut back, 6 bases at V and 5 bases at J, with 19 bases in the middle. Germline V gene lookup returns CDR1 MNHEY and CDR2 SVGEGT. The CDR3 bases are TGTGCCAGCAGCCTCGACGCGGAGGCACTATATGGCTACACCTTC. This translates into CASSLDAEALYGYTF.

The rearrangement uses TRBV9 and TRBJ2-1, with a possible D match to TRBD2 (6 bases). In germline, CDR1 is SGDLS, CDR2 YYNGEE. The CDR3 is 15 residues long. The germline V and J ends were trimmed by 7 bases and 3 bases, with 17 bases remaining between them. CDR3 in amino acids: CASARAGGFYNEQFF. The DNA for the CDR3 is TGTGCCAGCGCGAGAGCCGGAGGGTTCTACAATGAGCAGTTCTTC.

The CDR3 nucleotides are TGTGCCAGCAGTTACTACAGGCCTAGGGGCTACACCTTC. Its protein is CASSYYRPRGYTF. J is TRBJ1-2 and V is TRBV12-3 or TRBV12-4; perhaps TRBD1 as D (5 bases). V was pared by 4 bases and J by 8 bases, with 14 bases between. CDR3 length: 13 residues.

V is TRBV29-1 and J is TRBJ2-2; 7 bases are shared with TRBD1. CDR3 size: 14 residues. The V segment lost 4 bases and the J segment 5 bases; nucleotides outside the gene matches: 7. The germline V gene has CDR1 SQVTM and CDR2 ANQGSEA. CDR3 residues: CSVAHRGLTGELFF. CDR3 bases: TGCAGCGTTGCCCACAGGGGCTTAACCGGGGAGCTGTTTTTT.

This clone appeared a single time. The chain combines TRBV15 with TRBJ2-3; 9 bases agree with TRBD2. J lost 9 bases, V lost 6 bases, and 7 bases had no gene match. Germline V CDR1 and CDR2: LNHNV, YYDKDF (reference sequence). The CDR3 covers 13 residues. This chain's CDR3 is CATRSGGSRTQYF. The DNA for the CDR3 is TGTGCCACCAGAAGCGGGGGGTCGCGAACGCAGTATTTT.

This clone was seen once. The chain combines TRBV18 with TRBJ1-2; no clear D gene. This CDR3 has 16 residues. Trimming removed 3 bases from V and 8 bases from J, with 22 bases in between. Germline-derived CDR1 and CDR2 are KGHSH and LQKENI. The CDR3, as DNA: TGTGCCAGCTCACCTCTGGGCCACGCGCAGTCCGAGGGCTACACCTTC. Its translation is CASSPLGHAQSEGYTF.

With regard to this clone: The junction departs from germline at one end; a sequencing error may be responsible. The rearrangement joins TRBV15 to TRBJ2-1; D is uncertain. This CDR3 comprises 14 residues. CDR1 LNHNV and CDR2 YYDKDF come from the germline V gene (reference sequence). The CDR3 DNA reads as TGTGCCACCAGGAACCCAAGCTCCTGCAATGAGCAGTTCTTC. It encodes CATRNPSSCNEQFF.

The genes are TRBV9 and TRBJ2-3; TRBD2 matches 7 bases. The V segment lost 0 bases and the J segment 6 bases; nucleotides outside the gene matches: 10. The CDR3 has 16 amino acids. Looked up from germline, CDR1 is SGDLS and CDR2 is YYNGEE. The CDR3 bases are TGTGCCAGCAGCGTAGGGGGAGGGAGTAGAAGCGATACGCAGTATTTT. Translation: CASSVGGGSRSDTQYF.

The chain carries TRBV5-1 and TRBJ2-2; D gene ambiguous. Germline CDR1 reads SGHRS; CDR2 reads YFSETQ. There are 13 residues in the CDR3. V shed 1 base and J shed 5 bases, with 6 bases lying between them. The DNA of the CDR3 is TGCGCCAGCAGCTTGCACTGGACCGGGGAGCTGTTTTTT. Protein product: CASSLHWTGELFF.

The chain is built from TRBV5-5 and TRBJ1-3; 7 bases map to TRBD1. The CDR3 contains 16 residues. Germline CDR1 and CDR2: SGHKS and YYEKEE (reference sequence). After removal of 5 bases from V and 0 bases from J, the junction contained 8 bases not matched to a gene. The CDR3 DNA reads TGTGCCAGCAGTCTACAGGGGCCCCTCTCTGGAAACACCATATATTTT. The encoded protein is CASSLQGPLSGNTIYF.

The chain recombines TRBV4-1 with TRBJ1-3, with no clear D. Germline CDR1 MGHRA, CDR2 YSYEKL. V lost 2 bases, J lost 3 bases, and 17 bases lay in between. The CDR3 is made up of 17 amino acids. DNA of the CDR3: TGCGCCAGCAGCCAACCATCAAGTAGGGATATTGGAAACACCATATATTTT. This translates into CASSQPSSRDIGNTIYF.

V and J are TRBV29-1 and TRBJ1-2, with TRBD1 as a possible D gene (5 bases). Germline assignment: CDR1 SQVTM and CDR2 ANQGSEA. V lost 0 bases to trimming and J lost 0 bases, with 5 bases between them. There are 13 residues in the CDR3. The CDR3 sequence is CSVEETANYGYTF. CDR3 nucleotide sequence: TGCAGCGTTGAAGAGACAGCTAACTATGGCTACACCTTC. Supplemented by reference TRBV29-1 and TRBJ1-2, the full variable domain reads SAVISQKPSRDICQRGTSLTIQCQVDSQVTMMFWYRQQPGQSLTLIATANQGSEATYESGFVIDKFPISRPNLTFSTLTVSNMSPEDSSIYLCSVEETANYGYTFGSGTRLTVV.

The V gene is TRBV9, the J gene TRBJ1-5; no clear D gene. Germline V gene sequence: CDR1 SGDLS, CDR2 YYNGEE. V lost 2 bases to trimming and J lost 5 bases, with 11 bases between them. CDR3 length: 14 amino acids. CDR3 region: CASSVGQLDQPQHF. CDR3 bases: TGTGCCAGCAGCGTTGGGCAGCTTGATCAGCCCCAGCATTTT.

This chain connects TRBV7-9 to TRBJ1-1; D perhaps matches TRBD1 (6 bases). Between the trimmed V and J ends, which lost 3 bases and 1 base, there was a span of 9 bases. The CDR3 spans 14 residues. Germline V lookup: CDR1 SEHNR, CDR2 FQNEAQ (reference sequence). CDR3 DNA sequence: TGTGCCAGCAGCTTGGGACACGGGAACACTGAAGCTTTCTTT. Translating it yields CASSLGHGNTEAFF.